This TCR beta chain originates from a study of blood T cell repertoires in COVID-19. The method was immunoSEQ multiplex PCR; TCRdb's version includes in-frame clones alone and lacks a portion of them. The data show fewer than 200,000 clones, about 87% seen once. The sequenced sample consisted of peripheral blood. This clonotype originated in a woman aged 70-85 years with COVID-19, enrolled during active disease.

The CDR3 region is CASSLEGGNEKLFF. As DNA, the CDR3 is TGTGCCAGCAGCTTGGAGGGGGGGAATGAAAAACTGTTTTTT. The rearrangement links TRBV3-1 (or the pseudogene TRBV3-2) to TRBJ1-4; a weak D match, TRBD1 (6 bases). CDR3 length: 14 residues. Germline V gene data show CDR1 as LGHDT and CDR2 as YNNKEL (reference sequence). With 5 bases removed from V and 5 bases from J, the gap between germline ends came to 12 bases.